This is a list of T cell receptor beta chains from one sample in a study of tumor T cells in aggressive B-cell lymphoma. Clones were sequenced by immunoSEQ multiplex PCR, and TCRdb holds only the in-frame ones, with some missing. The sample records 3,900 or so clones, 75% to 90% being singletons. The sequencing input was tumor tissue. These receptors came from an adult with diffuse large B cell lymphoma. Each CDR3 is given with its conserved first and last residue. D genes are given only for firm matches. Expanded clones are given a class, and other clones once, few, many or no size at all.

v_gene: TRBV7-6; j_gene: TRBJ1-3; abundance: NA; len: 15; d_gene: NA; CDR3aa: CASSLAPHGGNTIYF; CDR3nt: TGTGCCAGCAGCTTAGCCCCGCACGGGGGAAACACCATATATTTT
v_gene: TRBV4-3; j_gene: TRBJ2-7; abundance: NA; len: 15; d_gene: NA; CDR3aa: CASSQDGAYPYEQYF; CDR3nt: TGCGCCAGCAGCCAAGATGGGGCATACCCCTACGAGCAGTACTTC
v_gene: TRBV9; j_gene: TRBJ1-4; abundance: NA; len: 16; d_gene: NA; CDR3aa: CASSVDQGTTNEKLFF; CDR3nt: TGTGCCAGCAGCGTCGATCAGGGGACAACTAATGAAAAACTGTTTTTT
v_gene: TRBV28; j_gene: TRBJ1-2; abundance: NA; len: 13; d_gene: NA; CDR3aa: CASTGTGVYGYTF; CDR3nt: TGTGCCAGCACCGGAACAGGAGTTTATGGCTACACCTTC
v_gene: TRBV10-3; j_gene: TRBJ2-3; abundance: NA; len: 15; d_gene: TRBD1; CDR3aa: CAISPQGAWTDTQYF; CDR3nt: TGTGCCATCAGTCCACAGGGGGCTTGGACAGATACGCAGTATTTT
v_gene: TRBV10-2; j_gene: TRBJ1-4; abundance: NA; len: 15; d_gene: TRBD1; CDR3aa: CASRGEGQGEEKLFF; CDR3nt: TGCGCCAGCAGGGGTGAAGGACAGGGGGAGGAAAAACTGTTTTTT
v_gene: TRBV11-1; j_gene: TRBJ1-6; abundance: once; len: 15; d_gene: NA; CDR3aa: CASSFGEGVHSPLHF; CDR3nt: TGTGCCAGCAGCTTTGGGGAAGGGGTGCACTCACCCCTCCACTTT
v_gene: TRBV27; j_gene: TRBJ2-1; abundance: few; len: 13; d_gene: NA; CDR3aa: CASSLAGNNEQFF; CDR3nt: TGTGCCAGCAGTTTAGCCGGGAACAATGAGCAGTTCTTC
v_gene: TRBV11-2; j_gene: TRBJ2-5; abundance: once; len: 14; d_gene: TRBD2; CDR3aa: CASSLVAGDETQYF; CDR3nt: TGTGCCAGCAGCTTGGTAGCGGGGGACGAGACCCAGTACTTC
v_gene: TRBV6-5; j_gene: TRBJ1-1; abundance: NA; len: 12; d_gene: NA; CDR3aa: CASSYNGAEAFF; CDR3nt: TGTGCCAGCAGTTACAACGGGGCTGAAGCTTTCTTT
v_gene: TRBV30; j_gene: TRBJ1-1; abundance: NA; len: 11; d_gene: NA; CDR3aa: CAASRRTEAFF; CDR3nt: TGTGCCGCATCAAGGAGAACTGAAGCTTTCTTT
v_gene: TRBV27; j_gene: TRBJ2-7; abundance: NA; len: 13; d_gene: NA; CDR3aa: CASGLAGDYEQYF; CDR3nt: TGTGCCAGCGGATTGGCAGGTGACTACGAGCAGTACTTC
v_gene: TRBV6-5; j_gene: TRBJ1-1; abundance: NA; len: 16; d_gene: TRBD1; CDR3aa: CASSYWGSSTGGKAFF; CDR3nt: TGTGCCAGCAGTTACTGGGGATCATCCACAGGGGGCAAGGCTTTCTTT
v_gene: TRBV28; j_gene: TRBJ1-5; abundance: NA; len: 23; d_gene: TRBD1; CDR3aa: CASTTSGVSGTDTDSYSNQPQHF; CDR3nt: TGTGCCAGCACCACTAGTGGGGTATCAGGGACAGACACTGATTCTTATAGCAATCAGCCCCAGCATTTT
v_gene: TRBV6-5; j_gene: TRBJ2-3; abundance: NA; len: 15; d_gene: NA; CDR3aa: CASSSLQEWADTQYF; CDR3nt: TGTGCCAGCAGCTCCCTACAGGAGTGGGCAGATACGCAGTATTTT
v_gene: TRBV4-3; j_gene: TRBJ1-1; abundance: NA; len: 14; d_gene: NA; CDR3aa: CASSQAGARTEAFF; CDR3nt: TGCGCCAGCAGCCAAGCAGGGGCGAGGACTGAAGCTTTCTTT
v_gene: TRBV30; j_gene: TRBJ2-7; abundance: NA; len: 15; d_gene: NA; CDR3aa: CAWSAQGLRLYEQYF; CDR3nt: TGTGCCTGGAGTGCCCAGGGACTCAGATTATACGAGCAGTACTTC
v_gene: TRBV7-3; j_gene: TRBJ2-1; abundance: NA; len: 15; d_gene: TRBD2; CDR3aa: CASSPSGDSYNEQFF; CDR3nt: TGTGCCAGCAGTCCGAGCGGGGATTCCTACAATGAGCAGTTCTTC
v_gene: TRBV7-2; j_gene: TRBJ2-2; abundance: NA; len: 17; d_gene: TRBD1; CDR3aa: CASSLRTGTGRTGELFF; CDR3nt: TGTGCCAGCAGCTTAAGGACCGGGACAGGGAGGACCGGGGAGCTGTTTTTT
v_gene: TRBV14; j_gene: TRBJ2-2; abundance: NA; len: 16; d_gene: NA; CDR3aa: CASSQPGTKNTGELFF; CDR3nt: TGTGCCAGCAGCCAGCCCGGGACAAAGAACACCGGGGAGCTGTTTTTT
v_gene: TRBV18; j_gene: TRBJ2-2; abundance: NA; len: 22; d_gene: TRBD2; CDR3aa: CASSPYPKPGLAGASNTGELFF; CDR3nt: TGTGCCAGCTCACCTTACCCCAAACCGGGACTAGCGGGGGCCAGTAACACCGGGGAGCTGTTTTTT
v_gene: TRBV28; j_gene: TRBJ1-1; abundance: few; len: 16; d_gene: NA; CDR3aa: CASSLFRGAGNTEAFF; CDR3nt: TGTGCCAGCAGTTTATTTCGGGGGGCGGGGAACACTGAAGCTTTCTTT
v_gene: TRBV15; j_gene: TRBJ2-5; abundance: NA; len: 17; d_gene: TRBD2; CDR3aa: CATSRVDSRGGRETQYF; CDR3nt: TGTGCCACCAGCAGAGTGGACTCGCGGGGGGGCCGGGAGACCCAGTACTTC
v_gene: TRBV7-2; j_gene: TRBJ1-2; abundance: NA; len: 12; d_gene: NA; CDR3aa: CASRQSLYGYTF; CDR3nt: TGTGCCAGCAGACAGTCCCTCTATGGCTACACCTTC